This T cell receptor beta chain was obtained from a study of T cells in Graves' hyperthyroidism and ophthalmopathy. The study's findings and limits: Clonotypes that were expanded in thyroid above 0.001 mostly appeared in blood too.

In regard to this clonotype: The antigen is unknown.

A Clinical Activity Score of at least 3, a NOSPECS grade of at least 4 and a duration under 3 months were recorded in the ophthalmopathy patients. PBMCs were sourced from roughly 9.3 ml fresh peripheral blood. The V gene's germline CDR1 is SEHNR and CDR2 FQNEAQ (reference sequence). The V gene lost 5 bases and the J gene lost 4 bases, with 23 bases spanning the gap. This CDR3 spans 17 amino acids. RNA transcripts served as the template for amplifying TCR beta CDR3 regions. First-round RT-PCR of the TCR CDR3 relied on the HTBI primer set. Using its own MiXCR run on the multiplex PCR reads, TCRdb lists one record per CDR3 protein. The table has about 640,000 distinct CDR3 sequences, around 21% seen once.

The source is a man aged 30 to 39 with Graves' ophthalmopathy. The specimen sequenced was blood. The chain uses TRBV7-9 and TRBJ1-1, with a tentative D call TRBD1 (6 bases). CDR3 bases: TGTGCCAGCAGCCGAATGGGGACATCGAAGACGGGCACTGAAGCTTTCTTT. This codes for CASSRMGTSKTGTEAFF. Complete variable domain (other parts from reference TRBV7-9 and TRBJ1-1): DTGVSQNPRHKITKRGQNVTFRCDPISEHNRLYWYRQTLGQGPEFLTYFQNEAQLEKSRLLSDRFSAERPKGSFSTLEIQRTEQGDSAMYLCASSRMGTSKTGTEAFFGQGTRLTVV.